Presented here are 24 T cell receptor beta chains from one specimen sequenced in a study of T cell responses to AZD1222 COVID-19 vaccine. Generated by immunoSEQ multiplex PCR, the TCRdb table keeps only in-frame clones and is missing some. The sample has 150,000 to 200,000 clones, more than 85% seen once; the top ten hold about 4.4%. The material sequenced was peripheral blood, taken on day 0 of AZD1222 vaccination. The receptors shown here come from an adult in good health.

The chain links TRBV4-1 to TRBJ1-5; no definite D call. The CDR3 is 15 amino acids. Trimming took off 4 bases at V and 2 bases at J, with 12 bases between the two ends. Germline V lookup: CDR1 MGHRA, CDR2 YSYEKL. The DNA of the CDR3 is TGCGCCAGCAGCCCTAGGGTGGGCGGCAATCAGCCCCAGCATTTT. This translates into CASSPRVGGNQPQHF.

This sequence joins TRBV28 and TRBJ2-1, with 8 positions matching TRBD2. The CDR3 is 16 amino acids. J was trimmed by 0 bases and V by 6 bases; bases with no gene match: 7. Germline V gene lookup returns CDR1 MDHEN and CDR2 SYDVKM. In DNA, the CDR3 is TGTGCCAGCAGCCGGATAGCGGGAAACTCCTACAATGAGCAGTTCTTC. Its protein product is CASSRIAGNSYNEQFF.

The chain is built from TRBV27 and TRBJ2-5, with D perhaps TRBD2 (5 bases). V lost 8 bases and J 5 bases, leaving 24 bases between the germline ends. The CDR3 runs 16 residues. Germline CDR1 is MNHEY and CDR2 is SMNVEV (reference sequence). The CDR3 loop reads CASSDPRGLLGETQYF. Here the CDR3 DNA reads TGTGCCAGCTCGGACCCGAGAGGGCTACTAGGGGAGACCCAGTACTTC.

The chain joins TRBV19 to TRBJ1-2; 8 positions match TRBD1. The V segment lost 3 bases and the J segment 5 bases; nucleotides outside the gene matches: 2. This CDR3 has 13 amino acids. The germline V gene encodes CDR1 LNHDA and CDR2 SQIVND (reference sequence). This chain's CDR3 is CASSMDRVYGYTF. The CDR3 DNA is TGTGCCAGTAGTATGGACAGGGTTTATGGCTACACCTTC.

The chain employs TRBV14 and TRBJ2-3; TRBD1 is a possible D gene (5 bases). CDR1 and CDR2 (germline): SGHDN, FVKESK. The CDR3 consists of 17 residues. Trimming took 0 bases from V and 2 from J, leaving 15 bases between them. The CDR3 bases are TGTGCCAGCAGCCAAGATCAAGGTTTGGGGCTCACAGATACGCAGTATTTT. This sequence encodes CASSQDQGLGLTDTQYF.

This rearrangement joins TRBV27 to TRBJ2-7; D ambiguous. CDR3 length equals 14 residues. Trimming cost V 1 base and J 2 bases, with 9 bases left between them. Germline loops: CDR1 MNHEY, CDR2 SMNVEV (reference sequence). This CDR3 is CASSLYAETYEQYF. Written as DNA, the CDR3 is TGTGCCAGCAGTTTATATGCAGAAACCTACGAGCAGTACTTC.

The CDR3 loop is CASSKQGAGNTIYF. The CDR3 DNA sequence: TGTGCCAGCAGTAAACAGGGGGCGGGAAACACCATATATTTT. The chain employs TRBV5-4 and TRBJ1-3, with 9 bases lining up with TRBD1. The CDR3 covers 14 residues. V lost 5 bases and J lost 4; bases outside the gene matches: 4. Germline V CDR1 and CDR2: SGHNT, YYREEE (reference sequence).

CDR3 residues: CASSSATGAAYTIYF. The CDR3 DNA is TGTGCCAGCAGTTCCGCCACAGGGGCCGCCTACACCATATATTTT. The genes are TRBV28 and TRBJ1-3; 7 bases match TRBD1. Per germline, CDR1 MDHEN and CDR2 SYDVKM. Trimming removed 4 bases from V and 8 bases from J; junction bases left unmatched: 11. The CDR3 is 15 residues long.

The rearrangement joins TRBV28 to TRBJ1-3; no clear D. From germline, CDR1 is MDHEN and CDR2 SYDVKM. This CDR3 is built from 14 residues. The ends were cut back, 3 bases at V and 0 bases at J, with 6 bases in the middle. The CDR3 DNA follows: TGTGCCAGCAGTTTCGGTTTCTCTGGAAACACCATATATTTT. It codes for CASSFGFSGNTIYF.

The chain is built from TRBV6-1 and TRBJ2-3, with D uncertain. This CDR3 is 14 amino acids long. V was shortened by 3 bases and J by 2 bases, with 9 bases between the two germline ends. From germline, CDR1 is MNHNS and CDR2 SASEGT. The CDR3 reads CASSDGRFTDTQYF. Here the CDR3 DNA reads TGTGCCAGCAGTGACGGGCGGTTCACAGATACGCAGTATTTT.

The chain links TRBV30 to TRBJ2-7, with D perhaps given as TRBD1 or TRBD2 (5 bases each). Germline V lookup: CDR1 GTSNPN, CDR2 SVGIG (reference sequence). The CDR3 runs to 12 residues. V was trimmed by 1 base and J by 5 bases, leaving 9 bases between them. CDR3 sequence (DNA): TGTGCCTGGAGTGGCAGGGACCACGAGCAGTACTTC. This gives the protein CAWSGRDHEQYF. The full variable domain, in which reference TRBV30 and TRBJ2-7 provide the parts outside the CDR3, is SQTIHQWPATLVQPVGSPLSLECTVEGTSNPNLYWYRQAAGRGLQLLFYSVGIGQISSEVPQNLSASRPQDRQFILSSKKLLLSDSGFYLCAWSGRDHEQYFGPGTRLTVT.

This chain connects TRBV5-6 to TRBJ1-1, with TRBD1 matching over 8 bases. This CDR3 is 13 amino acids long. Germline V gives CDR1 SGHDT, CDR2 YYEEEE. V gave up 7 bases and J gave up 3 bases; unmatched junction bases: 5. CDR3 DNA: TGTGCCAGCCGAACGACAGGGGACACTGAAGCTTTCTTT. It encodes CASRTTGDTEAFF.

Here the CDR3 reads CASSLEWNPGLQPQHF. The DNA for the CDR3 is TGTGCCAGCAGCTTGGAATGGAATCCGGGGTTGCAGCCCCAGCATTTT. The V gene is TRBV5-5, the J gene TRBJ1-5; no clear D. V was clipped by 0 bases and J by 7 bases, with 17 bases between them. This CDR3 comprises 16 residues. In germline, CDR1 is SGHKS, CDR2 YYEKEE (reference sequence). Filled out from reference TRBV5-5 and TRBJ1-5, the complete variable domain reads DAGVTQSPTHLIKTRGQQVTLRCSPISGHKSVSWYQQVLGQGPQFIFQYYEKEERGRGNFPDRFSARQFPNYSSELNVNALLLGDSALYLCASSLEWNPGLQPQHFGDGTRLSIL.

CDR3 sequence (DNA): TGTGCCAGCAGCAAAGCGAAGGGTTGCCTGGTAAACACCATATATTTT. This encodes CASSKAKGCLVNTIYF. The V and J genes are TRBV21-1 and TRBJ1-3. TRBV21-1 corresponds to a pseudogene. The CDR3 totals 16 residues.

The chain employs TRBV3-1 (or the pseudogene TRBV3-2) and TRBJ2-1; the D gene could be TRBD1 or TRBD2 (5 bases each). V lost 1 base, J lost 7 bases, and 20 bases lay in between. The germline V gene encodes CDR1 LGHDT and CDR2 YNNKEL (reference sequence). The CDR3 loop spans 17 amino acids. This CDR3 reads CASSQVSKGTASNEQFF. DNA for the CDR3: TGTGCCAGCAGCCAAGTAAGTAAGGGGACGGCCAGTAATGAGCAGTTCTTC.

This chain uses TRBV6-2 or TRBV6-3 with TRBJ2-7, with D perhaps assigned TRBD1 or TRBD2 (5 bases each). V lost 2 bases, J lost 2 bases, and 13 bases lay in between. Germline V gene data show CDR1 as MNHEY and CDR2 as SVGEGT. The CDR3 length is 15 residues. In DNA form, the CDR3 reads TGTGCCAGCAGTTACCCGTCCCGGGGCACCTACGAGCAGTACTTC. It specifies CASSYPSRGTYEQYF.

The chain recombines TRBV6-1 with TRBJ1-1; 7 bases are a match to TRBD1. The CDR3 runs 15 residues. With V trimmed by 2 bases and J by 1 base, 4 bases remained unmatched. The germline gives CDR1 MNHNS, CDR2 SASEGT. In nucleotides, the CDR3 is TGTGCCAGCAGTGAACCGGGACAGAAGAACACTGAAGCTTTCTTT. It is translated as CASSEPGQKNTEAFF.

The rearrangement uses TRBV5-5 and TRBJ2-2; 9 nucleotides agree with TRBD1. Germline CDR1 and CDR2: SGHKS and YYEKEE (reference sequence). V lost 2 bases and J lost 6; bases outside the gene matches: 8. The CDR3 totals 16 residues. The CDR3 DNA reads TGTGCCAGCAGCTTTACCGGGACAGGGTTGTCCGGGGAGCTGTTTTTT. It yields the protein CASSFTGTGLSGELFF.

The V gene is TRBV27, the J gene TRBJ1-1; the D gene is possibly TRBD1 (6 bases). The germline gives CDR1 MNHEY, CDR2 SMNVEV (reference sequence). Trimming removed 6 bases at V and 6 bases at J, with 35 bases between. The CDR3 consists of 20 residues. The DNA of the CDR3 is TGTGCCAGCAGGCCCACCCTGGGGGCTGCGACTGATGCGGCGGGTGCTGAAGCTTTCTTT. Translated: CASRPTLGAATDAAGAEAFF.

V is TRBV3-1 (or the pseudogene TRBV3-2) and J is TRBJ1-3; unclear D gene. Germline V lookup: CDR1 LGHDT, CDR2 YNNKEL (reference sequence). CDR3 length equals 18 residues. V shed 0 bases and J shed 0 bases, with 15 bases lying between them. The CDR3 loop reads CASSQDLGGGYSGNTIYF. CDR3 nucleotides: TGTGCCAGCAGCCAAGATCTAGGCGGCGGGTACTCTGGAAACACCATATATTTT.

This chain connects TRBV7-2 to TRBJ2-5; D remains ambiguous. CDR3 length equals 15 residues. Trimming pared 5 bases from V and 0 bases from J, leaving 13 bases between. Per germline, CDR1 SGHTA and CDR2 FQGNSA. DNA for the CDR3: TGTGCCAGCAGCCCCAGCAGTGGGAACCAAGAGACCCAGTACTTC. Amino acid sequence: CASSPSSGNQETQYF.

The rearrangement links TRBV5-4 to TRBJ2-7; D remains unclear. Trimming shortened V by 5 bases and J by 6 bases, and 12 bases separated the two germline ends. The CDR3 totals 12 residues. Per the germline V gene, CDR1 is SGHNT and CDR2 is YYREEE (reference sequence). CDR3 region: CASSLSSLEQYF. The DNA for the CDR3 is TGTGCCAGCAGTTTATCTTCCCTCGAGCAGTACTTC.

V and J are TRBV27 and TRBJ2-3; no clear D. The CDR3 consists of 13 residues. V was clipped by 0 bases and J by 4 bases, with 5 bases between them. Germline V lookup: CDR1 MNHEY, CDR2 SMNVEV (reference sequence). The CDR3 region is CASSLSSADTQYF. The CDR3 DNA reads TGTGCCAGCAGTTTATCATCAGCAGATACGCAGTATTTT.

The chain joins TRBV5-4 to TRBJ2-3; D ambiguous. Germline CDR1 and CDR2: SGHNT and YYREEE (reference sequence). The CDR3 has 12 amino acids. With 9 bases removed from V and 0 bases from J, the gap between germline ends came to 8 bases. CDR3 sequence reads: CAMAPSTDTQYF. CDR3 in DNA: TGTGCCATGGCGCCTAGCACAGATACGCAGTATTTT. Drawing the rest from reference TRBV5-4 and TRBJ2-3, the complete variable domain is ETGVTQSPTHLIKTRGQQVTLRCSSQSGHNTVSWYQQALGQGPQFIFQYYREEENGRGNFPPRFSGLQFPNYSSELNVNALELDDSALYLCAMAPSTDTQYFGPGTRLTVL.